This T cell receptor beta chain was recorded in a study of T-cell reconstitution after alpha-beta-depleted transplantation in children. The CDR3 length is 14 residues. Trimming took 0 bases from V and 5 from J; bases not matched to a gene: 2. Germline CDR1 and CDR2: MNHEY and SVGAGI. This clonotype was counted ten times or more. Using unique molecular identifiers, the investigators prepared the TCRbeta library. One entry per CDR3 protein, called by TCRdb with MiXCR from the PCR reads. The sample records a few hundred thousand distinct CDR3 sequences, 9.5% to 15% being singletons. The specimen comprised PBMCs from the stem cell graft donor, sampled from the stem cell graft. The chain couples TRBV6-5 to TRBJ2-7; TRBD1 agrees at 9 bases. The TCR originated in a human donor who donated a stem cell graft to a child with combined immunodeficiency. CDR3 sequence reads: CASSYSRDRDEQYF. The CDR3 coding sequence is TGTGCCAGCAGTTACTCCCGGGACAGGGACGAGCAGTACTTC.